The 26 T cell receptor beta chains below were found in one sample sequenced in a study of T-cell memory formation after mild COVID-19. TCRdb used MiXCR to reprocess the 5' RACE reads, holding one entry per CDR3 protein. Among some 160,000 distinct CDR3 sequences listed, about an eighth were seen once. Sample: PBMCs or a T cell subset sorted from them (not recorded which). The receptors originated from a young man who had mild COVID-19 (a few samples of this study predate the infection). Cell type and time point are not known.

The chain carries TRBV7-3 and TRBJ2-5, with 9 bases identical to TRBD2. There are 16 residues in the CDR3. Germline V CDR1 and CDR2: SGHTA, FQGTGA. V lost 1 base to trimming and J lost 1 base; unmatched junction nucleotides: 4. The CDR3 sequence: CASSLNSGGPQETQYF. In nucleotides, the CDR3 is TGTGCCAGCAGCTTAAATAGCGGGGGCCCCCAAGAGACCCAGTACTTC.

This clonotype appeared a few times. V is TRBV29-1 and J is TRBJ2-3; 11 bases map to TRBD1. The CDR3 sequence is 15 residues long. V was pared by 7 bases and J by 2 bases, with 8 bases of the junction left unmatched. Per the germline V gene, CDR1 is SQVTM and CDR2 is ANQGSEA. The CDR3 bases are TGCAGCGGGAGGGTCGGACAGGGGGCCACAGATACGCAGTATTTT. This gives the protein CSGRVGQGATDTQYF.

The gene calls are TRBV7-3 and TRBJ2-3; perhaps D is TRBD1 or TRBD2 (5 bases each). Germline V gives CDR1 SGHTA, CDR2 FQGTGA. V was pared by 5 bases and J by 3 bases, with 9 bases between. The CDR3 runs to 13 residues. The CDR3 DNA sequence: TGTGCCAGCAGCCGGGGCCTGACAGATACGCAGTATTTT. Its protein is CASSRGLTDTQYF. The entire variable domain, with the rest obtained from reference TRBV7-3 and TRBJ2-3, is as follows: GAGVSQTPSNKVTEKGKYVELRCDPISGHTALYWYRQSLGQGPEFLIYFQGTGAADDSGLPNDRFFAVRPEGSVSTLKIQRTERGDSAVYLCASSRGLTDTQYFGPGTRLTVL.

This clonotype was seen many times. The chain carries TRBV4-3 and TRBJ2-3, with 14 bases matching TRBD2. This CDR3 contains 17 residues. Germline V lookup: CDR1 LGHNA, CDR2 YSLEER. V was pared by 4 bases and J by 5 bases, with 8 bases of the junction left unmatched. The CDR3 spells CASSLLTSGGVVDTQYF. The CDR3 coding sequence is TGCGCCAGCAGCCTTTTGACTAGCGGGGGGGTAGTAGATACGCAGTATTTT.

The DNA for the CDR3 is TGTGCCAGCAGCCCTTTTTTAGGGGGAGGGGCAGATACGCAGTATTTT. It translates to CASSPFLGGGADTQYF. The chain has TRBV27 and TRBJ2-3; the D gene is possibly TRBD2 (7 bases). V shed 6 bases and J shed 4 bases, with 20 bases lying between them. CDR1 is MNHEY, CDR2 SMNVEV, per germline (reference sequence). This CDR3 has 16 amino acids.

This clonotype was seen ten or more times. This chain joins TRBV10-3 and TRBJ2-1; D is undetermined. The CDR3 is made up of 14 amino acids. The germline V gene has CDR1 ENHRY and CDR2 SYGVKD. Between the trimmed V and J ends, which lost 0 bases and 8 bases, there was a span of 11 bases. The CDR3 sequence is CAISESNSLDEQFF. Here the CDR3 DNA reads TGTGCCATCAGTGAGTCGAACTCCTTGGATGAGCAGTTCTTC.

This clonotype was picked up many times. The CDR3 region is CASSSPTSGGSYEQYF. In DNA form, the CDR3 reads TGTGCCAGCAGCTCGCCGACTAGCGGGGGATCCTACGAGCAGTACTTC. The V and J genes are TRBV7-2 and TRBJ2-7; TRBD2 agrees at 12 bases. Germline V gene data show CDR1 as SGHTA and CDR2 as FQGNSA. This CDR3 is 16 amino acids long. V shed 4 bases and J 1 base; nucleotides not matched to a gene: 5.

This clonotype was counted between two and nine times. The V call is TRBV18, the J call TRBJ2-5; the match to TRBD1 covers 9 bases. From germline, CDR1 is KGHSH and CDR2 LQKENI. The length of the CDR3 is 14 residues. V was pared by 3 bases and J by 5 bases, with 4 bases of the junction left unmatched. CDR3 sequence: CASSPGQGMETQYF. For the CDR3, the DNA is TGTGCCAGCTCACCTGGACAGGGGATGGAGACCCAGTACTTC. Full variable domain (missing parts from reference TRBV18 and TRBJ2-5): NAGVMQNPRHLVRRRGQEARLRCSPMKGHSHVYWYRQLPEEGLKFMVYLQKENIIDESGMPKERFSAEFPKEGPSILRIQQVVRGDSAAYFCASSPGQGMETQYFGPGTRLLVL.

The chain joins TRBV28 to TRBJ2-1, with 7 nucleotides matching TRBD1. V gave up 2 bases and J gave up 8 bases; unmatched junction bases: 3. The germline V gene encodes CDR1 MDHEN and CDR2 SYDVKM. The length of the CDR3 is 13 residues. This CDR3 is CASSLDREHEQFF. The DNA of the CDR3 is TGTGCCAGCAGTTTAGACAGGGAACATGAGCAGTTCTTC.

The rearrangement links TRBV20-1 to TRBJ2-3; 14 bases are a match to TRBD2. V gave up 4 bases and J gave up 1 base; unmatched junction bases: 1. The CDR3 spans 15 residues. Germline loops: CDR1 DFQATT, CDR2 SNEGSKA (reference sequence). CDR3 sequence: CSAMGLAGGTDTQYF. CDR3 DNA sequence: TGCAGTGCTATGGGACTAGCGGGGGGCACAGATACGCAGTATTTT.

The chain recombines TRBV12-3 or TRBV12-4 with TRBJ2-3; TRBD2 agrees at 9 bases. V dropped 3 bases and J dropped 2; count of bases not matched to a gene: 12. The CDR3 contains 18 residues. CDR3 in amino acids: CASSLGRRGGGATDTQYF. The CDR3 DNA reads TGTGCCAGCAGTTTGGGAAGACGGGGCGGGGGGGCCACAGATACGCAGTATTTT.

CDR3 DNA: TGCAGCGCGGGGGGCGGGACAGGGGGTTTCGGGACCCAGTACTTC. Amino acids: CSAGGGTGGFGTQYF. The rearrangement joins TRBV29-1 to TRBJ2-5, with 11 nucleotides matching TRBD1. V dropped 7 bases and J dropped 7; count of bases not matched to a gene: 14. The CDR3 is made up of 15 amino acids. The germline V gene encodes CDR1 SQVTM and CDR2 ANQGSEA. The whole variable domain, remainder taken from reference TRBV29-1 and TRBJ2-5, is SAVISQKPSRDICQRGTSLTIQCQVDSQVTMMFWYRQQPGQSLTLIATANQGSEATYESGFVIDKFPISRPNLTFSTLTVSNMSPEDSSIYLCSAGGGTGGFGTQYFGPGTRLLVL.

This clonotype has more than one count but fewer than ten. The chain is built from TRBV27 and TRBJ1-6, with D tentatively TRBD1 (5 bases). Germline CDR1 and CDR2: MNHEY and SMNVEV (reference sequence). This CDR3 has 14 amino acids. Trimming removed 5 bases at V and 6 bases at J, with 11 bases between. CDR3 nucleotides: TGTGCCAGCAGTCCGGGACGCACTAATTCACCCCTCCACTTT. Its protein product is CASSPGRTNSPLHF.

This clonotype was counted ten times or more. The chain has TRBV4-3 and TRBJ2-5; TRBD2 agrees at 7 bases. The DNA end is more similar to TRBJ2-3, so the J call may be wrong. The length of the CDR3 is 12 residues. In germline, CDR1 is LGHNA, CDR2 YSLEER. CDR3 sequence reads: CASSQGRETQYF. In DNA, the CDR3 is TGCGCCAGCAGCCAAGGGCGGGAGACGCAGTATTTT.

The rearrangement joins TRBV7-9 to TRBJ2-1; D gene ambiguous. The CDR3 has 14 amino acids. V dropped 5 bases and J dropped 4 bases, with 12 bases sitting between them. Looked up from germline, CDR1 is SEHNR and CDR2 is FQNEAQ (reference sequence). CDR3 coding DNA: TGTGCCAGCAGCCTAGGTATCCGATACAATGAGCAGTTCTTC. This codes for CASSLGIRYNEQFF.

CDR3 in DNA: TGCGGAATTTGGGACTCAAGGTTTTACACTGAAGCTTTCTTT. Its protein is CGIWDSRFYTEAFF. J is TRBJ1-1 and V is TRBV29-1; tentatively, D is TRBD1 (5 bases). Germline-derived CDR1 and CDR2 are SQVTM and ANQGSEA. The CDR3 extends over 14 amino acids.

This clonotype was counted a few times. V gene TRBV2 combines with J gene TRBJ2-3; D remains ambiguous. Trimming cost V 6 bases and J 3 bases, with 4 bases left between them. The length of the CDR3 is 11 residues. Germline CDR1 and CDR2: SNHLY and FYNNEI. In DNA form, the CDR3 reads TGTGCCAGCAGCGAGACAGATACGCAGTATTTT. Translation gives CASSETDTQYF.

CDR3 bases: TGTGCCAGCAACAACGGCGAGTGGTTTGAGCAGTTCTTC. Residues: CASNNGEWFEQFF. The chain has TRBV7-2 and TRBJ2-1; the D is unclear. With 7 bases removed from V and 9 bases from J, the gap between germline ends came to 16 bases. The CDR3 runs to 13 residues. Germline-derived CDR1 and CDR2 are SGHTA and FQGNSA.

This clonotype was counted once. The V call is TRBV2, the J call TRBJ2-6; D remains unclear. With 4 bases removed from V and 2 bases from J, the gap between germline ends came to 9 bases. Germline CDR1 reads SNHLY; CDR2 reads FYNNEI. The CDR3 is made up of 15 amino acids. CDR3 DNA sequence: TGTGCCAGCAGTGTCCGACTGGCTGGGGCCAACGTCCTGACTTTC. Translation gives CASSVRLAGANVLTF. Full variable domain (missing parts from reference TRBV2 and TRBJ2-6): EPEVTQTPSHQVTQMGQEVILRCVPISNHLYFYWYRQILGQKVEFLVSFYNNEISEKSEIFDDQFSVERPDGSNFTLKIRSTKLEDSAMYFCASSVRLAGANVLTFGAGSRLTVL.

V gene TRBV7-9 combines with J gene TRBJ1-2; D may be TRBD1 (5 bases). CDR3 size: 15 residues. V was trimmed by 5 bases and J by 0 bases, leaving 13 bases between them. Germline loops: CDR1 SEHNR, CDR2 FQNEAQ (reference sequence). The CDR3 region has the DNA TGTGCCAGCAGCGCACCAGGGACTGCTAACTATGGCTACACCTTC. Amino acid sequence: CASSAPGTANYGYTF.

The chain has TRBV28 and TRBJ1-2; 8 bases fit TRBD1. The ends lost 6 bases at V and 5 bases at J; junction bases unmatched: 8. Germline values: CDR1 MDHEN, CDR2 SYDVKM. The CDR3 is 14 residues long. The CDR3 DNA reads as TGTGCCAGCAGCACCCCCGGACAGGGTTATGGCTACACCTTC. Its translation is CASSTPGQGYGYTF.

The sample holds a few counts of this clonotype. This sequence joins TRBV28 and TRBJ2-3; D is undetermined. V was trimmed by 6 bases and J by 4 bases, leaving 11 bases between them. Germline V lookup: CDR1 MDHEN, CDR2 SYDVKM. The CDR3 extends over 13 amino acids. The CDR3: CASRGFGADTQYF. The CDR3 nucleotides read TGTGCCAGCAGGGGCTTCGGCGCAGATACGCAGTATTTT. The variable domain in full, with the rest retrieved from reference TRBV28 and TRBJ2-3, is DVKVTQSSRYLVKRTGEKVFLECVQDMDHENMFWYRQDPGLGLRLIYFSYDVKMKEKGDIPEGYSVSREKKERFSLILESASTNQTSMYLCASRGFGADTQYFGPGTRLTVL.

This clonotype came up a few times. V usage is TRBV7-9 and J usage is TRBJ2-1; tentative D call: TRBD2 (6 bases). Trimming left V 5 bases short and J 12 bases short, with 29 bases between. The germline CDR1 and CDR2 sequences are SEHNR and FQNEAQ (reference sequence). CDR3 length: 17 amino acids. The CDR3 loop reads CASSPGSGSGRRMGQFF. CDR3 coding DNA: TGTGCCAGCAGCCCGGGATCGGGAAGCGGGCGGAGGATGGGGCAGTTCTTC.

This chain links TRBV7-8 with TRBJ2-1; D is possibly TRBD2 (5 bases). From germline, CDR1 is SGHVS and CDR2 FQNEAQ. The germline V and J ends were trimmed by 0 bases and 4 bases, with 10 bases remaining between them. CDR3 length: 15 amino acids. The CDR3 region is CASSLAAGEYNEQFF. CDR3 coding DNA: TGTGCCAGCAGCTTAGCCGCCGGGGAGTACAATGAGCAGTTCTTC.

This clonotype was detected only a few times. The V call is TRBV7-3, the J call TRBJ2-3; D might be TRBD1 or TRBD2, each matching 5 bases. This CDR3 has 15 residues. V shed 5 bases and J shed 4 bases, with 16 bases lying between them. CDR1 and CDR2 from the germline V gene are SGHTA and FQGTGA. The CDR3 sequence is CASSPSGLSPDTQYF. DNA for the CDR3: TGTGCCAGCAGCCCCTCGGGGCTCAGCCCAGATACGCAGTATTTT.

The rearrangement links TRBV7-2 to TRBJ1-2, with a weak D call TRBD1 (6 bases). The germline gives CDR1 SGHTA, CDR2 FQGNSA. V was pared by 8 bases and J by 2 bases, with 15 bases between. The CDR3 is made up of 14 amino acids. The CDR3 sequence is CASSRGLLNYGYTF. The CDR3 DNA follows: TGTGCCAGCTCGCGGGGGCTCTTGAACTATGGCTACACCTTC.